The present TCR beta chain was sequenced within a study of T cell responses to AZD1222 COVID-19 vaccine. Study-wide results and caveats: The sample set comprised mostly white British donors with more females, and clonal diversity was possibly underestimated. Vaccine-related CD4 TCRs covered spike, predominating at 160-218 and 743-854. No repertoire was sampled before or during the peak T cell response, only after it.

Libraries were prepared by immunoSEQ multiplex PCR; TCRdb keeps only in-frame clonotypes and omits some of them. The repertoire has roughly 80,000 clones, around nine tenths of them found once; the top ten carry 4.7%. V was pared by 4 bases and J by 5 bases, with 10 bases between. There are 13 residues in the CDR3. Germline CDR1 SGHTS, CDR2 YDEGEE. As concerns this clone: Its specificity is unknown.

Specimen: peripheral blood, collected on day 0 of MenACWY control vaccination. This clonotype originated in an adult in good health. The gene calls are TRBV5-8 and TRBJ1-5; D remains ambiguous. This CDR3 reads CASSLDGDQPQHF. The CDR3 DNA reads as TGTGCCAGCAGCCTGGACGGCGATCAGCCCCAGCATTTT.